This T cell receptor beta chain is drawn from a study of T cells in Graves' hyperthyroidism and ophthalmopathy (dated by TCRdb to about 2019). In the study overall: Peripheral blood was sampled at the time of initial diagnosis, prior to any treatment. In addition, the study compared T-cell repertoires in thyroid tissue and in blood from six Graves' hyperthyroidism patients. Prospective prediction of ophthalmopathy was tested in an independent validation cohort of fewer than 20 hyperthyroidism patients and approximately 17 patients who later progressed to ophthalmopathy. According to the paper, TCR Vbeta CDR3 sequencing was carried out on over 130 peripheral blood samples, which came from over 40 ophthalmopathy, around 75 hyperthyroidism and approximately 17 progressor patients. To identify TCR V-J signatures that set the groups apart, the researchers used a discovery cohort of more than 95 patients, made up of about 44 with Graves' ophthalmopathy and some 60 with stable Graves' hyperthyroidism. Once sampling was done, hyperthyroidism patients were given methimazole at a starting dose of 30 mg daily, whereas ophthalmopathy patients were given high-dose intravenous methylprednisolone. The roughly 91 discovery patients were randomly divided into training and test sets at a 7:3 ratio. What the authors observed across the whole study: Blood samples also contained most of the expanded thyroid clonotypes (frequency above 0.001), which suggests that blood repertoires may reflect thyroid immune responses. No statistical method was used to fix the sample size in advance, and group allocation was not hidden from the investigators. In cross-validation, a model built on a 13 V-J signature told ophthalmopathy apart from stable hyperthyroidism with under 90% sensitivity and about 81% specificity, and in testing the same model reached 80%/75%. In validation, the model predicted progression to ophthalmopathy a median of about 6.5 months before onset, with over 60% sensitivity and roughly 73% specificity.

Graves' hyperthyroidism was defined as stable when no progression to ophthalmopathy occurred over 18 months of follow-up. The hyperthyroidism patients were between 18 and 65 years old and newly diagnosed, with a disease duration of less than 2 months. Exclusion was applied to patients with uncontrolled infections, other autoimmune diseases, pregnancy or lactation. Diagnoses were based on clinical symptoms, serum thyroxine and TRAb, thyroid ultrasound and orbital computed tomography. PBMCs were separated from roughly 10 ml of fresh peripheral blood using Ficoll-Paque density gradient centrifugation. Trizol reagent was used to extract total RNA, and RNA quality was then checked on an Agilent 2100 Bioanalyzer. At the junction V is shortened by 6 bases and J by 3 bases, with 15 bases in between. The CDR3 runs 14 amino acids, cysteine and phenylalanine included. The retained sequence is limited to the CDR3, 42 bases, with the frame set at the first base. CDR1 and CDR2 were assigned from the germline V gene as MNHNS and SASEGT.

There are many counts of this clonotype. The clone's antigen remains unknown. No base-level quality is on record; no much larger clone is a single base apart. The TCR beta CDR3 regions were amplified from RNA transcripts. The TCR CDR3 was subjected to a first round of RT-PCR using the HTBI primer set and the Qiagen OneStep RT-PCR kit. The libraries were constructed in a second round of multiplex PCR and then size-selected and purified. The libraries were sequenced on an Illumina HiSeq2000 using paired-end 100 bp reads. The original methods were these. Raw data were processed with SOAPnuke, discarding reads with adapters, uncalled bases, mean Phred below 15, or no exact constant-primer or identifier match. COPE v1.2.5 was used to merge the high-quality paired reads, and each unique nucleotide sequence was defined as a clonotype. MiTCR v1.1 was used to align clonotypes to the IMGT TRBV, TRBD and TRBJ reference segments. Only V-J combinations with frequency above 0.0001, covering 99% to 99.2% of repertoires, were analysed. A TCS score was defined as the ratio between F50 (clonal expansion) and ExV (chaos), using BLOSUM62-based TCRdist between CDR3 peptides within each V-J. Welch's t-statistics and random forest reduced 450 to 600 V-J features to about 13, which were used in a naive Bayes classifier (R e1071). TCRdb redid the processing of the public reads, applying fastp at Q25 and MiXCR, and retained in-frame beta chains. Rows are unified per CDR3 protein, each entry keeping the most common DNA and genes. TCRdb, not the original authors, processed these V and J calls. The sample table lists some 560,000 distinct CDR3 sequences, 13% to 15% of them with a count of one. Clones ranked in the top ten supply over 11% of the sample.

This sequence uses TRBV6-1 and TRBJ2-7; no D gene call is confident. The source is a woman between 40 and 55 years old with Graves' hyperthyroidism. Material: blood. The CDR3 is CASRAGSRGYEQYF. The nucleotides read TGTGCCAGCAGGGCAGGTTCTCGTGGCTACGAGCAGTACTTC.